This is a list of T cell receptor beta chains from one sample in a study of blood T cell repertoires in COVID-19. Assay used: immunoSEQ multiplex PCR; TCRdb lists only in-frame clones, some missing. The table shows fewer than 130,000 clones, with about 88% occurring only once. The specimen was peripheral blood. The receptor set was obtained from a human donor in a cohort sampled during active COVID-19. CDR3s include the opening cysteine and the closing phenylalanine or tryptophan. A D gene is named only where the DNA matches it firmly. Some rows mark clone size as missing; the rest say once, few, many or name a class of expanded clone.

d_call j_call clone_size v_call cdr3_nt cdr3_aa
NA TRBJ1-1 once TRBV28 TGTGCCAGCAGTTCGTCCGGGTTGAGCACTGAAGCTTTCTTT CASSSSGLSTEAFF
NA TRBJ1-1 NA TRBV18 TGTGCCAGCTCACCACCTAGTAAAGGGGAAACTGAAGCTTTCTTT CASSPPSKGETEAFF
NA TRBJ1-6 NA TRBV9 TGTGCCAGCAGCGCACAGGTCGTCGGGACATGGGATTCACCCCTCCACTTT CASSAQVVGTWDSPLHF
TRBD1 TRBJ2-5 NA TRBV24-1 TGTGCCACCAGTGATCCCAGGGGGCCCGAGACCCAGTACTTC CATSDPRGPETQYF
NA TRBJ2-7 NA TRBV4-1 TGCGCCCGCAGCCGACCGGGACACCGTTACGAGCAGTACTTC CARSRPGHRYEQYF
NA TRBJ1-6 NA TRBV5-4 TGTGCCAGCAGCCCCCAGGGAGGCAGTTATAATTCACCCCTCCACTTT CASSPQGGSYNSPLHF
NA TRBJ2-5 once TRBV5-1 TGCGCCAGCAGCTTGGTATCCGTCAGGGCCCCCCAAGAGACCCAGTACTTC CASSLVSVRAPQETQYF
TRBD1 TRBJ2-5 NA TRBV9 TGTGCCAGCGGGACAGGGGTTGTGGAGACCCAGTACTTC CASGTGVVETQYF
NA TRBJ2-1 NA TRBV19 TGTGCCAGTAGTTTAGACAGGGTGGGAGGGAATGAGCAGTTCTTC CASSLDRVGGNEQFF
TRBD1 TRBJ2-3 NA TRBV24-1 TGTGCCACCAGTGATCCGGGACAGGGCACAGATACGCAGTATTTT CATSDPGQGTDTQYF
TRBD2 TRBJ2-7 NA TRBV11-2 TGTGCCAGCAGCCTGCAACAGGGTCCAGCGGGGGGTTCGGGGGAGCAGTACTTC CASSLQQGPAGGSGEQYF
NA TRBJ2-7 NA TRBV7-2 TGTGCCAGCAGCTTAAGCGACCGTTGGGAGCAGTACTTC CASSLSDRWEQYF
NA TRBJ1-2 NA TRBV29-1 TGCAGCGTTGAGAGGCTAGGGGGTTTGAACTATGGCTACACCTTC CSVERLGGLNYGYTF
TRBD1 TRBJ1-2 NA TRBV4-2 TGTGCCACCCTGGGACAGGGAGTGGGAGGCTATGGCTACACCTTC CATLGQGVGGYGYTF
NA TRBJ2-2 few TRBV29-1 TGCAGCGTTGTGAGTAGTTGGAACACCGGGGAGCTGTTTTTT CSVVSSWNTGELFF
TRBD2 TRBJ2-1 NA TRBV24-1 TGTGCCACCAGTGATAGCCTGGGACTAGCCAATGAGCAGTTCTTC CATSDSLGLANEQFF
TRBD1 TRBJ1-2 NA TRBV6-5 TGTGCCAGCAGTTACTCGAGGGGGCAAGGTGGCTACACCTTC CASSYSRGQGGYTF
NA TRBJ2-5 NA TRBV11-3 TGTGCCAGCAGCCTCGGAGTTTCGGCGGGGCCGCTTTCGGAAGAGACCCAGTACTTC CASSLGVSAGPLSEETQYF
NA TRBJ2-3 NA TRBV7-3 TGTGCCAGCAGCCCGGACTACACAGATACGCAGTATTTT CASSPDYTDTQYF
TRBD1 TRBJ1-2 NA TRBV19 TGTGCCAGTAGTATTGGACAGGGGAACTATGGCTACACCTTC CASSIGQGNYGYTF
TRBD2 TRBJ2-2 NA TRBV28 TGTGCCAGCAGGCGGGGGATGAACACCGGGGAGCTGTTTTTT CASRRGMNTGELFF
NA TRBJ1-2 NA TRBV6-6 TGTGCCAGTTCCAGCGTCTACTATGGCTACACCTTC CASSSVYYGYTF
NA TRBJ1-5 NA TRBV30 TGTGCCTGGAGTGGGCAGGGTAATCAGCCCCAGCATTTT CAWSGQGNQPQHF
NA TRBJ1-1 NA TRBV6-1 TGTGCCAGCAGTGAAGGGCCCCTGAACACTGAAGCTTTCTTT CASSEGPLNTEAFF
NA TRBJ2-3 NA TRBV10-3 TGTGCCATCTCAGGACAGTCCACAGATACGCAGTATTTT CAISGQSTDTQYF
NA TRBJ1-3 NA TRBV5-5 TGTGCCAGCAGCTTGATCCAGGCCCAGTCTGGAAACACCATATATTTT CASSLIQAQSGNTIYF
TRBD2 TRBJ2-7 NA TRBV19 TGTGCCAGTAGTACGGGAGGGGCCTACGAGCAGTACTTC CASSTGGAYEQYF